This T cell receptor beta chain was captured by sequencing in a study of blood T cell repertoires in COVID-19. The CDR3 contains 14 residues. The germline V gene encodes CDR1 SGHTA and CDR2 FQGNSA. The J segment lost 3 bases and the V segment lost 3 bases, leaving 3 bases of the junction unmatched. Study processing details: Cell counts per sample came from amplifying reference gene primers. Assay: immunoSEQ multiplex PCR; the TCRdb copy retains only in-frame clones and omits some. The V and J calls and the clone size are those of that table, but D and trimming were determined from the DNA. The data contain 390,000 or so clones, around 87% of them singletons.

This TCR was sampled from a man between 18 and 29 years old with active or convalescent COVID-19. Sequenced input: peripheral blood. This chain links TRBV7-2 with TRBJ2-7; 9 bases map to TRBD2. CDR3 nucleotides: TGTGCCAGCAGCTTTGCGGGGGGGGGCTACGAGCAGTACTTC. Encoded protein: CASSFAGGGYEQYF.